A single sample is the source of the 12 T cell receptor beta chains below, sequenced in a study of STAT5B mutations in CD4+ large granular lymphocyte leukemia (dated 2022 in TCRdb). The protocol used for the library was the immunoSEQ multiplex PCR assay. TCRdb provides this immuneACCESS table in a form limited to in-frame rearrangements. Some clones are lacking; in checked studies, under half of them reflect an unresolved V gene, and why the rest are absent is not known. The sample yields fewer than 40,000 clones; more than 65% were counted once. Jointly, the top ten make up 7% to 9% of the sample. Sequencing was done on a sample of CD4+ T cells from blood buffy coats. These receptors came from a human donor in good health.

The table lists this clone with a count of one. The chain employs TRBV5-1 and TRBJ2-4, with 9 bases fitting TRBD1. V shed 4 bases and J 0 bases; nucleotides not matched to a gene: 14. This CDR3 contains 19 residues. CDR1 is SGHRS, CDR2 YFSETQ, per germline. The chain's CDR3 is CASSGDGTGIKLAKNIQYF. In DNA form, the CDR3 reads TGCGCCAGCAGCGGAGATGGGACAGGGATTAAACTAGCCAAAAACATTCAGTACTTC.

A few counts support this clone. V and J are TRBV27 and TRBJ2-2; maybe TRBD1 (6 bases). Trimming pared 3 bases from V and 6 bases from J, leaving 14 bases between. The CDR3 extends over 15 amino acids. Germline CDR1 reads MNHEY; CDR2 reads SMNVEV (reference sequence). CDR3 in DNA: TGTGCCAGCAGTTTTTCCGGGACAAATCCCGGGGAGCTGTTTTTT. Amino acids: CASSFSGTNPGELFF.

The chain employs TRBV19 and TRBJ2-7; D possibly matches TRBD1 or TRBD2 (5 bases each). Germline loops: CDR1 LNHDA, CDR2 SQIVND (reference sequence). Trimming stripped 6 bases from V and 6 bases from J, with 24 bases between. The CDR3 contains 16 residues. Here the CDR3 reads CASSPSSVRDHAEQYF. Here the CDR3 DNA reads TGTGCCAGTAGCCCCTCGTCGGTCAGGGACCATGCCGAGCAGTACTTC. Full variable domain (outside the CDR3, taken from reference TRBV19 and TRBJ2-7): DGGITQSPKYLFRKEGQNVTLSCEQNLNHDAMYWYRQDPGQGLRLIYYSQIVNDFQKGDIAEGYSVSREKKESFPLTVTSAQKNPTAFYLCASSPSSVRDHAEQYFGPGTRLTVT.

CDR3 nucleotide sequence: TGTGCCAGCAGCCCACAGTGGAGAAATGGCTACACCTTC. Its translation is CASSPQWRNGYTF. The rearrangement joins TRBV11-2 to TRBJ1-2; D unresolved. The CDR3 extends over 13 amino acids. Looked up from germline, CDR1 is SGHAT and CDR2 is FQNNGV. V lost 5 bases to trimming and J lost 6 bases, with 13 bases between them. Filled out from reference TRBV11-2 and TRBJ1-2, the complete variable domain reads EAGVAQSPRYKIIEKRQSVAFWCNPISGHATLYWYQQILGQGPKLLIQFQNNGVVDDSQLPKDRFSAERLKGVDSTLKIQPAKLEDSAVYLCASSPQWRNGYTFGSGTRLTVV.

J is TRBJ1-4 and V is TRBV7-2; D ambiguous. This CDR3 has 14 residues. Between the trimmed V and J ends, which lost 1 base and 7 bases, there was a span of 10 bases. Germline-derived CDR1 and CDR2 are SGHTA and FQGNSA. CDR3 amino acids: CASSLGLRGEKLFF. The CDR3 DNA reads TGTGCCAGCAGCTTAGGGCTTCGGGGTGAAAAACTGTTTTTT.

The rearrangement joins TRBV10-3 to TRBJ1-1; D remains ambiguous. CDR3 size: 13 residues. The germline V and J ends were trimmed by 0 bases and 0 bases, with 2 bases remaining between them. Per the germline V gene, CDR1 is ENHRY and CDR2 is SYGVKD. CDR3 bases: TGTGCCATCAGTGAGTCCATGAACACTGAAGCTTTCTTT. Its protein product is CAISESMNTEAFF.

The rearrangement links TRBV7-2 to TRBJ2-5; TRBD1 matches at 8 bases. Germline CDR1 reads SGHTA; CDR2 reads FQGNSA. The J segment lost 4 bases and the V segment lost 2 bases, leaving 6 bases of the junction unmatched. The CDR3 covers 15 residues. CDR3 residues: CASSLSSGGRETQYF. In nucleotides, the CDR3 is TGTGCCAGCAGCTTATCGTCAGGGGGCAGAGAGACCCAGTACTTC.

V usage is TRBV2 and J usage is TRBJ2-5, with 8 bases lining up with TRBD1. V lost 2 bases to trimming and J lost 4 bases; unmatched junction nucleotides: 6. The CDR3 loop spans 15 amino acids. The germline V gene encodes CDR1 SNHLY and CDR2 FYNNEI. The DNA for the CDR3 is TGTGCCAGCAGTGAATTCTCAGGGGGCAGAGAGACCCAGTACTTC. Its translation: CASSEFSGGRETQYF.

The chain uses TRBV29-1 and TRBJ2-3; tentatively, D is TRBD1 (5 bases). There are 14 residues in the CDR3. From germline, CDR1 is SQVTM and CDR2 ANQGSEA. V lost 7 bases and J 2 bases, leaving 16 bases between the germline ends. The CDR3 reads CSATPRVFTDTQYF. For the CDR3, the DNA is TGCAGCGCAACACCCAGGGTTTTCACAGATACGCAGTATTTT.

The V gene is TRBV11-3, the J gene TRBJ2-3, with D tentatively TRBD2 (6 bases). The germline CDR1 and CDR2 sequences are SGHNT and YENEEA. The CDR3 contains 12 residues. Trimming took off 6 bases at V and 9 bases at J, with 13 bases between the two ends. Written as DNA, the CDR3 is TGTGCCAGCAGGAGGGGACTTGGCACGCAGTATTTT. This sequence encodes CASRRGLGTQYF.

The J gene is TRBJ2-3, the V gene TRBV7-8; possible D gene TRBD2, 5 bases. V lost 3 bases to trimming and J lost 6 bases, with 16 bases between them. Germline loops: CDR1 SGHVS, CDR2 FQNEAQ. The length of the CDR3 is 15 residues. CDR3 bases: TGTGCCAGCAGCTTTGGGAGCAATAGTATCGATACGCAGTATTTT. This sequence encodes CASSFGSNSIDTQYF.

The CDR3 nucleotides read TGTGCCAGCAGCCCTTACAGGACCCCCTCTGGGGCCAACGTCCTGACTTTC. It yields the protein CASSPYRTPSGANVLTF. The V call is TRBV4-2, the J call TRBJ2-6; tentative D call: TRBD1 (5 bases). V was pared by 4 bases and J by 0 bases, with 13 bases between. CDR3 size: 17 residues. Germline CDR1 LGHNA, CDR2 YNFKEQ.